The clone carrying this T cell receptor beta chain came up many times. TCRdb used MiXCR to reprocess the 5' RACE reads, holding one entry per CDR3 protein. This sample has approximately 44,000 distinct CDR3 sequences, with roughly 15% found just once. This CDR3 has 14 residues. V was cut by 5 bases and J by 9 bases, with 17 bases left in between. Germline loops: CDR1 SGHVS, CDR2 FQNEAQ. The data originate from a study of spatial heterogeneity in lung cancer. Study summary: Every unique TCR and UMI combination, on average, appeared more than ten times in raw reads.

Documented time point: sample taken at primary tumor resection. Samples were obtained from around 72 donors, all untreated early-stage non-small cell lung cancer patients. The sequence was obtained from a male donor with early-stage non-small cell lung cancer. Sample: PBMCs, taken at surgery. The J gene is TRBJ1-5, the V gene TRBV7-8; tentatively, D is TRBD1 (5 bases). CDR3 coding DNA: TGTGCCAGCAGCCCGGGGACGGGATCAAGGCCCCAGCATTTT. Translation gives CASSPGTGSRPQHF.